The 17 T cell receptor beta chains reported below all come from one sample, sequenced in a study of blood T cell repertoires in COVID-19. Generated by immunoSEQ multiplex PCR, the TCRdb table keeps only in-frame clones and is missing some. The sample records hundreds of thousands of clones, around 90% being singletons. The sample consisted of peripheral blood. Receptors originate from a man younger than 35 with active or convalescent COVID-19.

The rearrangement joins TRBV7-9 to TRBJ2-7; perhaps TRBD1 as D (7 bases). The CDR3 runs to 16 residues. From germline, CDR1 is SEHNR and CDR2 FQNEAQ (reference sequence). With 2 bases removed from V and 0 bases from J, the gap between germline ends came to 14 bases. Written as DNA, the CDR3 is TGTGCCAGCAGCTTAATTCGGGGGACAGACTCCTACGAGCAGTACTTC. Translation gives CASSLIRGTDSYEQYF.

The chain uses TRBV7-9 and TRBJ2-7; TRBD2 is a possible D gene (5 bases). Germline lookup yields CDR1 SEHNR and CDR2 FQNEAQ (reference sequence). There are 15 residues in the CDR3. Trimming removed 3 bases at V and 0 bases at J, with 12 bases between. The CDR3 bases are TGTGCCAGCAGCTTGAGGGCTTTAAACTCCTACGAGCAGTACTTC. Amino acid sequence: CASSLRALNSYEQYF. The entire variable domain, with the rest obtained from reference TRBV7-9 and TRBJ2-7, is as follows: DTGVSQNPRHKITKRGQNVTFRCDPISEHNRLYWYRQTLGQGPEFLTYFQNEAQLEKSRLLSDRFSAERPKGSFSTLEIQRTEQGDSAMYLCASSLRALNSYEQYFGPGTRLTVT.

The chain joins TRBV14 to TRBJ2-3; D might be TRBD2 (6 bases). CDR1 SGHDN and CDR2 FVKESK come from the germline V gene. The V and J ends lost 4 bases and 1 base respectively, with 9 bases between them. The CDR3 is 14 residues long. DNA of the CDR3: TGTGCCAGCAGCCTTGGAGGGGGCACAGATACGCAGTATTTT. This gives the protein CASSLGGGTDTQYF.

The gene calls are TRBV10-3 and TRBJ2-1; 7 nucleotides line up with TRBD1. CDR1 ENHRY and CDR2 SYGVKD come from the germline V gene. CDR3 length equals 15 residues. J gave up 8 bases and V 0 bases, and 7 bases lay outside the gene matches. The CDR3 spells CAISESPGQTDEQFF. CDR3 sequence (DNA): TGTGCCATCAGTGAGTCCCCGGGACAGACAGATGAGCAGTTCTTC.

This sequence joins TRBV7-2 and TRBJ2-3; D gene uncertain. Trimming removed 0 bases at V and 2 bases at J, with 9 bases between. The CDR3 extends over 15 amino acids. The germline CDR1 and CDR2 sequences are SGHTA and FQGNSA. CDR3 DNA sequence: TGTGCCAGCAGCTTAGCTTCTAGATACACAGATACGCAGTATTTT. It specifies CASSLASRYTDTQYF.

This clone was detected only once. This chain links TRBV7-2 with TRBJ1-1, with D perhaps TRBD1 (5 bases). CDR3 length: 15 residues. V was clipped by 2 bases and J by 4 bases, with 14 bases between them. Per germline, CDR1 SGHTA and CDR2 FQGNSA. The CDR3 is CASSLRGRVSTEAFF. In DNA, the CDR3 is TGTGCCAGCAGCTTAAGGGGCAGGGTTTCCACTGAAGCTTTCTTT.

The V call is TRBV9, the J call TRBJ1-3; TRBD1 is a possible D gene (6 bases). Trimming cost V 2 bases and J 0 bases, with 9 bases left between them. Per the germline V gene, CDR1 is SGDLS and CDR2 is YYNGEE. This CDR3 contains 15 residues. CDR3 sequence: CASSVTGSSGNTIYF. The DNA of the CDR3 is TGTGCCAGCAGCGTTACAGGGAGCTCTGGAAACACCATATATTTT.

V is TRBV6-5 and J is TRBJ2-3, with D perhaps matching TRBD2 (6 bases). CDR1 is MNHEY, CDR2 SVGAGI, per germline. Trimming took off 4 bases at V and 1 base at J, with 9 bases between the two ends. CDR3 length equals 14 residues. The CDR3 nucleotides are TGTGCCAGCAGTTCCAGGAGGGGCACAGATACGCAGTATTTT. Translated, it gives CASSSRRGTDTQYF.

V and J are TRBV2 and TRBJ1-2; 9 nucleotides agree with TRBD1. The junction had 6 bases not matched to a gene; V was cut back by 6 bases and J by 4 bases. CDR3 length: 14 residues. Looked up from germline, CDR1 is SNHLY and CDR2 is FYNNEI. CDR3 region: CASRDRGNSYGYTF. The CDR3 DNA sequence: TGTGCCAGCAGGGACAGGGGAAATAGCTATGGCTACACCTTC.

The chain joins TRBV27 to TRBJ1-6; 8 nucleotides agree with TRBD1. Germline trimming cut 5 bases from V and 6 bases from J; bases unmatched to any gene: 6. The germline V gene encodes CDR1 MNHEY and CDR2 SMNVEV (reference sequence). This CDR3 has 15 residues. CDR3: CASSLSTGVNSPLHF. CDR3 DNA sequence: TGTGCCAGCAGTCTCTCGACAGGGGTTAATTCACCCCTCCACTTT.

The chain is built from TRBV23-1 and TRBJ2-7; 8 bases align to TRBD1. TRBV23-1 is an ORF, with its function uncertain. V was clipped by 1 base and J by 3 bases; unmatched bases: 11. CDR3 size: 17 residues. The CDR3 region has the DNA TGCGCCAGCAGTCAATACATCGACAGGGGAAGGGACTACGAGCAGTACTTC. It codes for CASSQYIDRGRDYEQYF.

The CDR3 loop reads CASSEAGAGYNEQFF. The CDR3 DNA reads as TGTGCCAGCAGTGAAGCGGGGGCCGGATACAATGAGCAGTTCTTC. The rearrangement joins TRBV6-1 to TRBJ2-1, with a weak D call TRBD1 (6 bases). The CDR3 extends over 15 amino acids. Germline assignment: CDR1 MNHNS and CDR2 SASEGT. V was trimmed by 0 bases and J by 4 bases, leaving 10 bases between them.

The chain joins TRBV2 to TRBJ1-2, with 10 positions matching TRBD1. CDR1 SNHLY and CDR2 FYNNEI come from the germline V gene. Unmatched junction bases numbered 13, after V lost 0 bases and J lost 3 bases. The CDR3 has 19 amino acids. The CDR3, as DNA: TGTGCCAGCAGTGAAGCAATTAGGGACAGGGGTGTTCCGGACTATGGCTACACCTTC. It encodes CASSEAIRDRGVPDYGYTF.

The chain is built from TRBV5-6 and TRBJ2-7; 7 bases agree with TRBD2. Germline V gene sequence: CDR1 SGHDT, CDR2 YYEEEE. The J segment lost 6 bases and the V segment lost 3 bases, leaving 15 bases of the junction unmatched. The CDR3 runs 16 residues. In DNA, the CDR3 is TGTGCCAGCAGCTCACTAAGACTAGCAGCGGGACTCGAGCAGTACTTC. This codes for CASSSLRLAAGLEQYF.

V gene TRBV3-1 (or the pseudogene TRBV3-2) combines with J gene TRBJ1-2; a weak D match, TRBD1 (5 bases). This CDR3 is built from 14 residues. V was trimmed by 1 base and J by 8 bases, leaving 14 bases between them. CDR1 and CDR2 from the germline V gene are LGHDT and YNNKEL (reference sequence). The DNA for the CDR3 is TGTGCCAGCAGCCAAGCGGGACTTACCCGGGGCTACACCTTC. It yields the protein CASSQAGLTRGYTF.

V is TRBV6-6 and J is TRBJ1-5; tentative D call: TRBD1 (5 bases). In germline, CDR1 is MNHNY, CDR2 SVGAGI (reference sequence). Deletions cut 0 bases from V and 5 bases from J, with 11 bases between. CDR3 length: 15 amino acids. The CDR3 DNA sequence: TGTGCCAGCAGTTACTCATTCAGGGTTGATCAGCCCCAGCATTTT. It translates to CASSYSFRVDQPQHF.

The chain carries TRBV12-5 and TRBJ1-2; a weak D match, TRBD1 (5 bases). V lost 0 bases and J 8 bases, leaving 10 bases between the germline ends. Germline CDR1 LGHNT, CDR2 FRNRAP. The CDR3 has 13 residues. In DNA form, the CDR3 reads TGTGCTAGTGGTTTGGTGGGGGGTACGGGCTACACCTTC. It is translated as CASGLVGGTGYTF.